Sequencing of this TCR beta chain was carried out in a study of cytomegalovirus exposure and HLA in healthy donors. Germline loops: CDR1 KGHSH, CDR2 LQKENI. The CDR3 has 13 residues. PCR amplification relied on 60 Vbeta primers (plus 13 Jbeta primers). Generated by immunoSEQ multiplex PCR, the TCRdb table keeps only in-frame clones and is missing some. The table has about 150,000 clones, roughly 62% seen once. To note about this clone: At one end, the junction sequence differs from germline, possibly due to a read error.

Sequencing was carried out using PBMCs. The source of this sequence is a male donor in good health and CMV-seronegative. The rearrangement joins TRBV18 to TRBJ2-3; D might be TRBD2 (5 bases). In nucleotides, the CDR3 is TGTGCCAGCTCCCCACCCCCCGGGAATACGCAGTATTTT. It translates to CASSPPPGNTQYF. The variable domain in full, completed from reference TRBV18 and TRBJ2-3, reads NAGVMQNPRHLVRRRGQEARLRCSPMKGHSHVYWYRQLPEEGLKFMVYLQKENIIDESGMPKERFSAEFPKEGPSILRIQQVVRGDSAAYFCASSPPPGNTQYFGPGTRLTVL.